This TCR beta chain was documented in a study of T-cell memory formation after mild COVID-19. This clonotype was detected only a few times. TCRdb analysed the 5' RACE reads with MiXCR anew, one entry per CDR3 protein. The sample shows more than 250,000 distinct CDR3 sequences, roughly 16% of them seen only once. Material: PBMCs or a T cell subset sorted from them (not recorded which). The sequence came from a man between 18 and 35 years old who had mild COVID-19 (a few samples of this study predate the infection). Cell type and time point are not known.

The CDR3 loop is CASSFLMGQRMNTEAFF. The CDR3 bases are TGTGCCAGCAGCTTTTTAATGGGACAACGCATGAACACTGAAGCTTTCTTT. The chain employs TRBV7-2 and TRBJ1-1, with D possibly being TRBD1 (6 bases). The CDR3 is 17 amino acids. The germline gives CDR1 SGHTA, CDR2 FQGNSA. V dropped 3 bases and J dropped 0 bases, with 17 bases sitting between them.